This TCR beta chain came from a study of T-cell memory formation after mild COVID-19. Study at large: TCR clusters were mostly confined to one donor each.

Study results and caveats: Most CD4+ clones that shrank were in CM and EM, while CD8+ ones turned up in EMRA. A subset of responding clones appeared in pre-infection memory, suggesting cross-reactive memory joined.

The germline V gene has CDR1 LNHDA and CDR2 SQIVND (reference sequence). The germline V and J ends were trimmed by 8 bases and 5 bases, with 19 bases remaining between them. The CDR3 contains 15 residues. Libraries for TCRalpha and TCRbeta carried sample barcodes and unique molecular identifiers via 5'RACE. TCRdb re-called the 5' RACE reads through MiXCR, storing one row per CDR3 protein. This sample carries more than 300,000 distinct CDR3 sequences, around an eighth of them seen once, and the ten largest clones take over 20%. Ten or more counts support this clonotype. Its target is unknown. The chain combines TRBV19 with TRBJ1-5; D is uncertain. Sequencing was carried out using PBMCs or a T cell subset sorted from them (not recorded which). The receptor's source is a man younger than 35 who had mild COVID-19 (a few samples of this study predate the infection). Cell type and time point are not known. In nucleotides, the CDR3 is TGTGCCAGTTCCTGGGAGCTGGCGCGCTATCAGCCCCAGCATTTT. Translation: CASSWELARYQPQHF.